The clone carrying this TCR beta chain is labeled medium-sized. Its antigen remains unidentified. All patients were treatment-naive before thyroid surgery. Original processing methods: A classifier for distant metastasis in papillary thyroid cancer was constructed using CDR3 differences observed across clinicopathological groups. TCRdb reanalyzed the PCR reads via MiXCR. The V and J calls were determined by TCRdb, not by the authors. The table shows more than 20,000 clones, with approximately 10% occurring only once. The sample is drawn from a study of metastatic and nonmetastatic thyroid tumors. Study context: Comparison of repertoires was carried out across blood and tumor or nodule tissue from malignant and benign thyroid patients.

Whole-study findings and limits: Malignant tumors reportedly showed significantly higher TCR beta diversity than benign nodules in both blood and tumor.

V lost 3 bases and J 7 bases, leaving 4 bases between the germline ends. Germline V gene sequence: CDR1 MDHEN, CDR2 SYDVKM. This CDR3 comprises 11 residues. The J gene is TRBJ1-5, the V gene TRBV28; D is ambiguous. This clonotype was sampled from a female donor with papillary thyroid cancer or a benign thyroid nodule (not recorded which). Some clones in this sample may be carry-over from other donors' samples. The source material was blood. CDR3 loop: CASSLGQPQHF. DNA for the CDR3: TGTGCCAGCAGTTTGGGACAGCCCCAGCATTTT.